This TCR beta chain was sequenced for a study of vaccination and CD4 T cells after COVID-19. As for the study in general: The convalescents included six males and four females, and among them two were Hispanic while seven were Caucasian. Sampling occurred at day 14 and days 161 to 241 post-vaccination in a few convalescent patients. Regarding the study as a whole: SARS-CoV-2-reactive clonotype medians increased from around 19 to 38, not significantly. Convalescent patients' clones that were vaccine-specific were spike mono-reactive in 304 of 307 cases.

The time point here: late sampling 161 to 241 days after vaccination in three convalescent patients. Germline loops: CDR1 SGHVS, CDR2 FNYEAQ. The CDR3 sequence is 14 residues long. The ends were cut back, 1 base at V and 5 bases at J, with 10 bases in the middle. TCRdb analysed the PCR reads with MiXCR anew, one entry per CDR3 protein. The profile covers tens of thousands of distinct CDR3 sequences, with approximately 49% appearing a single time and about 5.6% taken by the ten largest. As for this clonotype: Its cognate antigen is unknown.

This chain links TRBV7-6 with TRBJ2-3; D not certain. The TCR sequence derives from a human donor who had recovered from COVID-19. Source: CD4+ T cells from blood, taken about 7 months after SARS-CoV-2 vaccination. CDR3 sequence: CASSLEEMQDTQYF. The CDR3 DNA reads TGTGCCAGCAGCTTAGAAGAGATGCAAGATACGCAGTATTTT.